The T cell receptor beta chain described here comes from a study of breast tumors, draining lymph nodes, adjacent tissues. Notes on the study in general: Luminal-like breast cancer showed significantly higher tumor–nontumor repertoire similarity than basal-like. That most tumor T cells come from lymph nodes remained unproven.

TCRdb reanalysed the multiplex PCR reads using MiXCR and keeps one entry per CDR3 protein. The sample includes 50,000 to 65,000 distinct CDR3 sequences, over 40% of them seen just once. Comments on this clonotype: Its antigen is as yet unknown. The DNA is omitted, as the CDR3 cannot be located on it reliably, and the CDR3 follows TCRdb's listing.

The CDR3 extends over 21 residues, inclusive of both ends. CDR1 SGHVS and CDR2 FQNEAQ come from the germline V gene. The genes are TRBV7-8 and TRBJ2-5; the listed D gene, TRBD1, was not tested against the DNA. Sequencing used breast tumor tissue. This clonotype was obtained from a female donor with breast cancer. Some clones in this sample may be carry-over from other donors' samples. The CDR3 protein is CASSFYICSADPGQGQETQYF.